The 26 T cell receptor beta chains presented below share a single source sample, sequenced in a study of T cells in Graves' hyperthyroidism and ophthalmopathy. There were TCR beta CDR3 regions amplified from RNA transcripts. The HTBI primer set served for first-round RT-PCR of the TCR CDR3. TCRdb itself ran the multiplex PCR reads through MiXCR, one entry per CDR3 protein. This table has 650,000 to 800,000 distinct CDR3 sequences, 45% appearing once. Sequenced: peripheral blood or thyroid tissue (not recorded which). These TCRs come from an adult man with Graves' disease, either hyperthyroidism or ophthalmopathy (not recorded which).

At least ten counts were recorded for this clonotype. The J gene is TRBJ1-2, the V gene TRBV7-9, with unresolved D. The V gene's germline CDR1 is SEHNR and CDR2 FQNEAQ (reference sequence). This CDR3 has 14 residues. The germline V and J ends were trimmed by 5 bases and 0 bases, with 10 bases remaining between them. In DNA, the CDR3 is TGTGCCAGCAGCCAAGACGGAGCTAACTATGGCTACACCTTC. Translation gives CASSQDGANYGYTF. Supplemented by reference TRBV7-9 and TRBJ1-2, the full variable domain reads DTGVSQNPRHKITKRGQNVTFRCDPISEHNRLYWYRQTLGQGPEFLTYFQNEAQLEKSRLLSDRFSAERPKGSFSTLEIQRTEQGDSAMYLCASSQDGANYGYTFGSGTRLTVV.

This clonotype showed up many times. The rearrangement joins TRBV25-1 to TRBJ1-1; 9 bases match TRBD1. Germline values: CDR1 MGHDK, CDR2 SYGVNS. The trim removed 2 bases at V and 4 bases at J, leaving 17 bases unmatched. The CDR3 is 19 amino acids. CDR3 in amino acids: CASSEGVFWHRGRPTEAFF. DNA for the CDR3: TGTGCCAGCAGTGAAGGGGTATTTTGGCACAGGGGGCGACCCACTGAAGCTTTCTTT.

J is TRBJ1-2 and V is TRBV12-3 or TRBV12-4; D may be TRBD1 (5 bases). The length of the CDR3 is 14 residues. With 5 bases removed from V and 5 bases from J, the gap between germline ends came to 15 bases. The CDR3 DNA sequence: TGTGCCAGCAGTGGCCCTCAGGGAGTATATGGCTACACCTTC. It encodes CASSGPQGVYGYTF.

This clonotype was seen at least ten times. J is TRBJ1-4 and V is TRBV10-3, with D tentatively TRBD1 (5 bases). CDR3 size: 14 residues. Germline V lookup: CDR1 ENHRY, CDR2 SYGVKD. V was cut by 7 bases and J by 0 bases, with 9 bases left in between. The CDR3 loop is CAIKGAATNEKLFF. The CDR3 bases are TGTGCCATCAAAGGGGCTGCAACTAATGAAAAACTGTTTTTT.

The chain recombines TRBV10-3 with TRBJ2-6, with a possible D match to TRBD1 (7 bases). From germline, CDR1 is ENHRY and CDR2 SYGVKD. The V gene lost 10 bases and the J gene lost 1 base, with 11 bases spanning the gap. CDR3 size: 14 residues. CDR3 protein: CATRGDSGANVLTF. The CDR3 nucleotides are TGTGCCACCAGGGGGGATTCTGGGGCCAACGTCCTGACTTTC.

This clonotype was picked up many times. The J gene is TRBJ1-1, the V gene TRBV7-2; D gene unclear. The CDR3 totals 12 residues. Between the trimmed V and J ends, which lost 1 base and 8 bases, there was a span of 8 bases. Germline CDR1 and CDR2: SGHTA and FQGNSA. The CDR3 loop reads CASSLDRFEAFF. CDR3 in DNA: TGTGCCAGCAGCTTAGATCGGTTCGAAGCTTTCTTT.

For this clonotype: A read error may be the cause here, since a much bigger clone is one base away. This chain connects TRBV15 to TRBJ1-2, with D unclear. CDR3 size: 13 residues. V lost 1 base and J 4 bases, leaving 7 bases between the germline ends. CDR1 and CDR2 (germline): LNHNV, YYDKDF (reference sequence). This CDR3 is CATSRGDAYGYTF. CDR3 sequence (DNA): TGTGCCACCAGCAGAGGGGATGCCTATGGCTACACCTTC. The full variable domain, its missing parts supplied by reference TRBV15 and TRBJ1-2, is DAMVIQNPRYQVTQFGKPVTLSCSQTLNHNVMYWYQQKSSQAPKLLFHYYDKDFNNEADTPDNFQSRRPNTSFCFLDIRSPGLGDTAMYLCATSRGDAYGYTFGSGTRLTVV.

CDR3 DNA sequence: TGTGCTAGAGATCGGGGACAGGGGAATGACGAGCAGTACTTC. This sequence encodes CARDRGQGNDEQYF. V gene TRBV25-1 combines with J gene TRBJ2-7; 10 bases agree with TRBD1. Germline loops: CDR1 MGHDK, CDR2 SYGVNS. The CDR3 is 14 residues long.

As to this clonotype: The conserved final phenylalanine or tryptophan is absent from the CDR3, which likely points to a read error. Because the CDR3's place on the DNA is in doubt, the DNA is left out and the CDR3 is given as listed by TCRdb. This chain links TRBV10-1 with TRBJ1-5. The V gene's germline CDR1 is WNHNN and CDR2 SYGVQD (reference sequence). The CDR3 has 8 amino acids, counting both end residues. The CDR3 loop is CASSGKGL.

The gene calls are TRBV7-8 and TRBJ1-6; D remains ambiguous. CDR1 is SGHVS, CDR2 FQNEAQ, per germline. The CDR3 is made up of 17 amino acids. V was shortened by 5 bases and J by 2 bases, with 16 bases between the two germline ends. The CDR3 is CASSGGKGNPYNSPLHF. CDR3 bases: TGTGCCAGCAGCGGAGGAAAGGGTAATCCCTATAATTCACCCCTCCACTTT.

About this clonotype itself: At one of its ends the junction is not consistent with the germline gene, which may arise from a read error. The CDR3 here is CAISEASTDYEQYF. Written as DNA, the CDR3 is TGTGCCATCAGTGAAGCGTCGACAGACTACGAGCAGTACTTC. V is TRBV6-1 and J is TRBJ2-7; perhaps TRBD1 as D (5 bases). This CDR3 spans 14 amino acids. Germline V gene sequence: CDR1 MNHNS, CDR2 SASEGT.

The chain is built from TRBV29-1 and TRBJ2-2; D might be TRBD1 or TRBD2, each matching 6 bases. The germline V and J ends were trimmed by 0 bases and 4 bases, with 12 bases remaining between them. In germline, CDR1 is SQVTM, CDR2 ANQGSEA. The CDR3 loop spans 15 amino acids. DNA for the CDR3: TGCAGCGTTGAAGAGGGGGGCGCGGGCACCGGGGAGCTGTTTTTT. Protein: CSVEEGGAGTGELFF.

Comment on this clonotype: At one end the junction does not follow the germline gene, possibly because of a read error. The genes are TRBV11-2 and TRBJ1-2; D unclear. CDR1 SGHAT and CDR2 FQNNGV come from the germline V gene. This CDR3 region has 14 residues. The CDR3 bases are TGTGCCAGCAGCTTGACCCCGGGCGATTATGGCTGCACCTTC. It translates to CASSLTPGDYGCTF.

The V gene is TRBV7-9, the J gene TRBJ2-7; D possibly uses TRBD1 or TRBD2 (6 bases each). The V and J ends lost 6 bases and 4 bases respectively, with 19 bases between them. Germline CDR1 reads SEHNR; CDR2 reads FQNEAQ (reference sequence). The CDR3 spans 15 residues. The CDR3 coding sequence is TGTGCCAGCAGTTACTTTCCGGGGGCAGGGTACGAGCAGTACTTC. It encodes CASSYFPGAGYEQYF.

This chain uses TRBV5-1 with TRBJ1-2; no clear D. V lost 0 bases and J 1 base, leaving 10 bases between the germline ends. The CDR3 contains 15 residues. From germline, CDR1 is SGHRS and CDR2 YFSETQ. The DNA for the CDR3 is TGCGCCAGCAGCTTGGACGGTAGCTATAACTATGGCTACACCTTC. As protein: CASSLDGSYNYGYTF.

This clonotype is a singleton in its sample. The genes are TRBV15 and TRBJ2-5; 8 positions agree with TRBD2. With 3 bases clipped from V and 5 bases from J, the junction kept 5 bases outside the gene matches. Germline V gene data show CDR1 as LNHNV and CDR2 as YYDKDF (reference sequence). The CDR3 covers 14 residues. CDR3: CATSSTAGDETQYF. In DNA form, the CDR3 reads TGTGCCACCAGCAGCACAGCGGGGGATGAGACCCAGTACTTC.

The V call is TRBV19, the J call TRBJ1-5; TRBD1 might be the D (5 bases). The V end lost 11 bases, the J end lost 2 bases, and 19 bases lay between the germline ends. The germline gives CDR1 LNHDA, CDR2 SQIVND (reference sequence). The length of the CDR3 is 15 residues. Written as DNA, the CDR3 is TGTGCCTCTCAACAGGCGGGGGGGGGCAATCAGCCCCAGCATTTT. As protein: CASQQAGGGNQPQHF.

The chain couples TRBV15 to TRBJ1-1; D is undetermined. This CDR3 region has 14 residues. CDR1 is LNHNV and CDR2 is YYDKDF in the germline V gene (reference sequence). V was cut by 0 bases and J by 1 base, with 6 bases left in between. The CDR3 reads CATSRDLGNTEAFF. The CDR3 DNA is TGTGCCACCAGCAGAGATTTAGGGAACACTGAAGCTTTCTTT.

This chain joins TRBV5-6 and TRBJ1-6; TRBD1 matches at 12 bases. J lost 7 bases, V lost 2 bases, and 1 base had no gene match. In germline, CDR1 is SGHDT, CDR2 YYEEEE. The CDR3 contains 15 residues. The CDR3 DNA sequence: TGTGCCAGCAGCTTCGGGACAGGGGGCAATTCACCCCTCCACTTT. Translating gives CASSFGTGGNSPLHF. The full variable domain, with the rest looked up from reference TRBV5-6 and TRBJ1-6, is DAGVTQSPTHLIKTRGQQVTLRCSPKSGHDTVSWYQQALGQGPQFIFQYYEEEERQRGNFPDRFSGHQFPNYSSELNVNALLLGDSALYLCASSFGTGGNSPLHFGNGTRLTVT.

The rearrangement joins TRBV29-1 to TRBJ1-1; perhaps TRBD1 as D (6 bases). Between the trimmed V and J ends, which lost 8 bases and 7 bases, there was a span of 20 bases. The CDR3 spans 13 residues. Looked up from germline, CDR1 is SQVTM and CDR2 is ANQGSEA. CDR3 protein: CSPTVGGLGEAFF. In DNA, the CDR3 is TGCAGCCCGACGGTGGGGGGGCTAGGTGAAGCTTTCTTT.

The genes are TRBV7-9 and TRBJ1-4, with 8 bases fitting TRBD1. Germline loops: CDR1 SEHNR, CDR2 FQNEAQ (reference sequence). CDR3 length: 14 amino acids. The V and J ends lost 6 bases and 3 bases, in that order; junction bases with no gene match: 3. The CDR3 sequence is CASRLTGANEKLFF. The CDR3 DNA sequence: TGTGCCAGCAGATTGACAGGGGCTAATGAAAAACTGTTTTTT.

CDR3 DNA sequence: TGTGCCATCCGAGGCGGACAGGTCAAATCAGATGGCTACACCTTC. Protein sequence: CAIRGGQVKSDGYTF. The chain has TRBV10-3 and TRBJ1-2; TRBD1 aligns across 7 bases. Looked up from germline, CDR1 is ENHRY and CDR2 is SYGVKD. CDR3 length equals 15 residues. The V gene end was trimmed by 8 bases and the J gene end by 6 bases; junction bases not matched to a gene: 15.

This clonotype was counted at least ten times. V and J are TRBV25-1 and TRBJ1-4; D not certain. V dropped 5 bases and J dropped 1 base, with 11 bases sitting between them. The CDR3 runs 15 residues. Germline-derived CDR1 and CDR2 are MGHDK and SYGVNS. The CDR3 reads CASSPNVLTNEKLFF. CDR3 in DNA: TGTGCCAGCAGTCCGAATGTACTAACTAATGAAAAACTGTTTTTT.

There are a few counts of this clonotype. The chain joins TRBV9 to TRBJ1-1; D may be TRBD1 (5 bases). The CDR3 consists of 16 residues. V was shortened by 4 bases and J by 0 bases, with 16 bases between the two germline ends. Germline-derived CDR1 and CDR2 are SGDLS and YYNGEE. Written as DNA, the CDR3 is TGTGCCAGCAGCCCTCTAGCAGGGCTAATGAACACTGAAGCTTTCTTT. Translated: CASSPLAGLMNTEAFF.

V and J are TRBV2 and TRBJ1-1, with D unresolved. CDR1 and CDR2 from the germline V gene are SNHLY and FYNNEI. The CDR3 length is 13 residues. V was cut by 3 bases and J by 7 bases, with 12 bases left in between. The CDR3: CASSDRGALEAFF. CDR3 sequence (DNA): TGTGCCAGCAGTGATCGTGGAGCCCTTGAAGCTTTCTTT.

This chain connects TRBV29-1 to TRBJ1-6; 7 positions agree with TRBD1. The germline V gene has CDR1 SQVTM and CDR2 ANQGSEA. CDR3 size: 12 residues. After removal of 8 bases from V and 8 bases from J, the junction contained 6 bases not matched to a gene. CDR3: CSPGTAYSPLHF. CDR3 DNA: TGCAGCCCAGGGACAGCGTATTCACCCCTCCACTTT.